This T cell receptor (beta chain) was recorded in a study of response to subunit inactivated influenza vaccine (dated by TCRdb to 2016 to 2019). Background for the entire study: Deep quantitative profiling of the T cell receptor repertoire was used in the study to follow responses to a trivalent subunit inactivated influenza vaccine. Summary of the overall study and its limitations: The authors suggested that each seasonal influenza vaccination may recruit only a limited number of new T cells.

Library preparation used RT-PCR. Sequencing took place on an Illumina HiSeq 2500. The public reads were quality trimmed at Q25 with fastp and then assembled into clones with MiXCR by TCRdb, keeping productive beta chains. Each CDR3 protein appears once, grouped with its most common genes and DNA. The sample data list around 580,000 distinct CDR3 sequences, and approximately 12% of these were observed just once. About a tenth of the sample is taken by the ten largest. A remark on this clonotype: What antigen it recognizes has not been identified. No quality values exist for individual bases; no much larger clone is one base distant.

The germline V gene supplies CDR1 SGDLS and CDR2 YYNGEE. V is cut back by 3 bases and J by 2 bases, with 13 bases in the junction unmatched. The CDR3 numbers 17 residues from cysteine through phenylalanine. The retained sequence is limited to the CDR3, 51 bases, with the frame set at the first base. The sequenced sample was PBMCs from blood, obtained on the day of vaccination. This receptor chain uses TRBV9 and TRBJ2-5, with 7 bases in between that match TRBD1. The receptor comes from a man aged 50 or older who received an inactivated influenza vaccine. Donor details come from another sample of the same person, matched by shared clones. CDR3 reads: CASSALTLGTEQETQYF. The DNA sequence is TGTGCCAGCAGCGCATTGACGTTAGGGACAGAGCAAGAGACCCAGTACTTC.